What follows are 3 T cell receptor beta chains derived from one specimen sequenced in a study of blood T cell repertoires in COVID-19. The method was immunoSEQ multiplex PCR; TCRdb's version includes in-frame clones alone and lacks a portion of them. Of approximately 180,000 clones listed, roughly 88% were seen once; the top ten hold more than 8%. The sequenced sample consisted of peripheral blood. The receptors were gathered from a woman older than 75 with acute or convalescent COVID-19.

The chain carries TRBV5-6 and TRBJ2-3; possible D gene TRBD1, 5 bases. The CDR3 is 13 residues long. Per the germline V gene, CDR1 is SGHDT and CDR2 is YYEEEE. The V end lost 3 bases, the J end lost 2 bases, and 7 bases lay between the germline ends. The DNA for the CDR3 is TGTGCCAGCAGCTGGGGCCCCACAGATACGCAGTATTTT. This translates into CASSWGPTDTQYF. The whole variable domain, filled in from reference TRBV5-6 and TRBJ2-3, reads DAGVTQSPTHLIKTRGQQVTLRCSPKSGHDTVSWYQQALGQGPQFIFQYYEEEERQRGNFPDRFSGHQFPNYSSELNVNALLLGDSALYLCASSWGPTDTQYFGPGTRLTVL.

The chain recombines TRBV7-2 with TRBJ1-1; D is unclear. The CDR3 totals 14 residues. CDR1 and CDR2 (germline): SGHTA, FQGNSA. V lost 2 bases, J lost 1 base, and 8 bases lay in between. The CDR3 spells CASSLWAANTEAFF. CDR3 coding DNA: TGTGCCAGCAGCTTATGGGCTGCGAACACTGAAGCTTTCTTT.

The V call is TRBV5-4, the J call TRBJ2-2; D might be TRBD1 (6 bases). The CDR3 is 13 amino acids. CDR1 and CDR2 from the germline V gene are SGHNT and YYREEE (reference sequence). The ends were cut back, 4 bases at V and 5 bases at J, with 9 bases in the middle. As DNA, the CDR3 is TGTGCCAGCAGCACCCAGGGGACCGGGGAGCTGTTTTTT. As protein: CASSTQGTGELFF.